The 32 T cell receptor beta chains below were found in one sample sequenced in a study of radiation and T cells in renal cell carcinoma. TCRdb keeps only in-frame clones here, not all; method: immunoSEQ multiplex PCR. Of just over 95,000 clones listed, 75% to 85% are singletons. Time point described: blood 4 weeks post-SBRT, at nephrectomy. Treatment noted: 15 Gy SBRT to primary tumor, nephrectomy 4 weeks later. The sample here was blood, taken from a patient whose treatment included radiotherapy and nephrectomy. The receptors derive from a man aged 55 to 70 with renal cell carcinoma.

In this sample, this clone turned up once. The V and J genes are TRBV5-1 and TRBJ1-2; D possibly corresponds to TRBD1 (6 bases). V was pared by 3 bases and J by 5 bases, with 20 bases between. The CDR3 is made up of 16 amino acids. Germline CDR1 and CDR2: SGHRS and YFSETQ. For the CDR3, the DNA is TGCGCCAGCAGCTGGGTGACAGGCGAGTTACGGTATGGCTACACCTTC. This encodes CASSWVTGELRYGYTF.

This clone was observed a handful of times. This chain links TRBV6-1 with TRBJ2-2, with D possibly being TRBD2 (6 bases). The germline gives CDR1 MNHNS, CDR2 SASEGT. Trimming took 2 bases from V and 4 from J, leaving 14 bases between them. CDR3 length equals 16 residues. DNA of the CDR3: TGTGCCAGCAGTGAATTTTCCGGGAGAGGCACCGGGGAGCTGTTTTTT. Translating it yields CASSEFSGRGTGELFF.

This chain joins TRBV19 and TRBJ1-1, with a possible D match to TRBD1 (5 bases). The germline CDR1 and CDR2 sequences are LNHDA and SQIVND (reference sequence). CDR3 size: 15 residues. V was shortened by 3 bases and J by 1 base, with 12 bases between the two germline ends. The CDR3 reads CASSMRGLANTEAFF. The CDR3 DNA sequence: TGTGCCAGTAGTATGAGGGGACTGGCGAACACTGAAGCTTTCTTT.

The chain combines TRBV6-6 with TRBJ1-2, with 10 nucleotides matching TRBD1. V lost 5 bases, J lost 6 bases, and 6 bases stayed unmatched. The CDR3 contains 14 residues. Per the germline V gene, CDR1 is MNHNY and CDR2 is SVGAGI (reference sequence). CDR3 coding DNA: TGTGCCAGCAGTCCCGGGACAGGGGCCCATGGCTACACCTTC. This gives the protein CASSPGTGAHGYTF.

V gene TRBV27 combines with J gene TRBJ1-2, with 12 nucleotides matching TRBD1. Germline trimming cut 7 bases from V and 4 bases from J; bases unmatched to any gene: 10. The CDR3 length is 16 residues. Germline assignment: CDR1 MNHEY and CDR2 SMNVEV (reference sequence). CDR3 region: CASTDTGTGGPYGYTF. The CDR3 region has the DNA TGTGCCAGCACCGACACCGGGACAGGGGGCCCCTATGGCTACACCTTC.

The CDR3 nucleotides read TGTGCCAGTAGTAGCCCCGGGACTCCGACTGAGAACGAGCAGTACTTC. This encodes CASSSPGTPTENEQYF. This sequence joins TRBV19 and TRBJ2-7; D may be TRBD2 (6 bases). The V gene lost 4 bases and the J gene lost 5 bases, with 21 bases spanning the gap. This CDR3 contains 16 residues. CDR1 LNHDA and CDR2 SQIVND come from the germline V gene (reference sequence). The whole variable domain, remainder taken from reference TRBV19 and TRBJ2-7, is DGGITQSPKYLFRKEGQNVTLSCEQNLNHDAMYWYRQDPGQGLRLIYYSQIVNDFQKGDIAEGYSVSREKKESFPLTVTSAQKNPTAFYLCASSSPGTPTENEQYFGPGTRLTVT.

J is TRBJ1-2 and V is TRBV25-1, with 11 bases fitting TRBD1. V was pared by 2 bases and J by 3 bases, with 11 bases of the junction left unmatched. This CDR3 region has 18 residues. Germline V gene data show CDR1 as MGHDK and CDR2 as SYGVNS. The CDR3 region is CASSERWPGTGGDYGYTF. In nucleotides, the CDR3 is TGTGCCAGCAGTGAAAGGTGGCCCGGGACAGGGGGTGACTATGGCTACACCTTC.

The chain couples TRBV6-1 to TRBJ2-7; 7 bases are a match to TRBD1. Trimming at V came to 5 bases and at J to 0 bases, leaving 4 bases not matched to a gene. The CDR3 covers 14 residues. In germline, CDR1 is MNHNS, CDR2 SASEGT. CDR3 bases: TGTGCCAGCAGTCCGGGACAGTCCTCCTACGAGCAGTACTTC. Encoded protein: CASSPGQSSYEQYF.

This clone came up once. DNA of the CDR3: TGTGCCAGCTGGTCACTAGCGGGAGTTTTCCACGAGCAGTACTTC. Translating it yields CASWSLAGVFHEQYF. The rearrangement links TRBV28 to TRBJ2-7; 11 bases are a match to TRBD2. The germline gives CDR1 MDHEN, CDR2 SYDVKM. This CDR3 has 15 amino acids. The ends lost 8 bases at V and 5 bases at J; junction bases unmatched: 11.

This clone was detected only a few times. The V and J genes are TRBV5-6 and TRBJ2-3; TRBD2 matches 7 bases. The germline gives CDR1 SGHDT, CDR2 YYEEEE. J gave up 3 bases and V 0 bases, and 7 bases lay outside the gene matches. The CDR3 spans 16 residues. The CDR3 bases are TGTGCCAGCAGCTTGGGAGTTGGCGGGAGTACAGATACGCAGTATTTT. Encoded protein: CASSLGVGGSTDTQYF.

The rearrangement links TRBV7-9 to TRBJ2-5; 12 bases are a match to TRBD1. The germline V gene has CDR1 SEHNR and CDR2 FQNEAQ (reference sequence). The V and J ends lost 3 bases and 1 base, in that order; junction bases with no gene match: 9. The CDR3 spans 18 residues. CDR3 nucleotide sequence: TGTGCCAGCAGCTTGGGACAGGGGGCAGGACTAGGCCAAGAGACCCAGTACTTC. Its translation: CASSLGQGAGLGQETQYF.

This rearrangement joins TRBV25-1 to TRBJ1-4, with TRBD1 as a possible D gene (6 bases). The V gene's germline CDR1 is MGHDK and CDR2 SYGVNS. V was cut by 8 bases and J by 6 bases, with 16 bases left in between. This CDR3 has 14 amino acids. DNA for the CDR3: TGTGCCAGCCTCCCGGCAGGGGATTATGAAAAACTGTTTTTT. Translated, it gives CASLPAGDYEKLFF.

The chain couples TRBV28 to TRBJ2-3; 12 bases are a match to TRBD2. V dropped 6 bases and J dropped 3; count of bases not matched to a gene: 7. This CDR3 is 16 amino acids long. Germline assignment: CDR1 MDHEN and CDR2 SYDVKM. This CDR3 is CASRTLLAGGTDTQYF. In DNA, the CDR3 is TGTGCCAGCAGAACCTTACTAGCGGGAGGAACAGATACGCAGTATTTT.

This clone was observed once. Here the CDR3 DNA reads TGTGCCAGTAGTCTGGGTGGGGCGTACACAGATACGCAGTATTTT. Its translation is CASSLGGAYTDTQYF. This chain joins TRBV19 and TRBJ2-3, with D maybe TRBD1 (5 bases). In germline, CDR1 is LNHDA, CDR2 SQIVND (reference sequence). Trimming took off 5 bases at V and 2 bases at J, with 14 bases between the two ends. This CDR3 has 15 amino acids.

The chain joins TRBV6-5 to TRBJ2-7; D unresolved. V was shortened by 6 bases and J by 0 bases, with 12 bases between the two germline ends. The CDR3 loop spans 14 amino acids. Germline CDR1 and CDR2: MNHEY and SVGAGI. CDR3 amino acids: CASSETAISYEQYF. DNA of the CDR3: TGTGCCAGCAGCGAGACCGCGATCTCCTACGAGCAGTACTTC.

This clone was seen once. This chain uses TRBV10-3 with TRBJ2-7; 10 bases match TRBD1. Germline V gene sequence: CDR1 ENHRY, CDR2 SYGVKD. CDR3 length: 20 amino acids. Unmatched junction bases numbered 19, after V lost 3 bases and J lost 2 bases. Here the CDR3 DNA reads TGTGCCATCAGTGAACAGGTTTCGGGGGACAGGGGAGGGTATGCCTACGAGCAGTACTTC. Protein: CAISEQVSGDRGGYAYEQYF.

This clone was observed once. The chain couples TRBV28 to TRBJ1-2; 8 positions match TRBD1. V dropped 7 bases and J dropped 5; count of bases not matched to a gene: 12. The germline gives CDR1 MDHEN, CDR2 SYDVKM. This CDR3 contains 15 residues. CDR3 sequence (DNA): TGTGCCAGCATTCACGCAGGGGGCGCGGGGTATGGCTACACCTTC. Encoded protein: CASIHAGGAGYGYTF.

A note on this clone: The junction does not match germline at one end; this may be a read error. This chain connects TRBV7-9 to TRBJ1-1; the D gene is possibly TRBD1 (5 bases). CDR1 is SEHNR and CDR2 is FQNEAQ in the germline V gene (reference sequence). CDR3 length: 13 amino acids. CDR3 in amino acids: CASRLDGGTEAFF. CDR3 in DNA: TGTGCCAGCCGCTTAGACGGGGGCACTGAAGCTTTCTTT.

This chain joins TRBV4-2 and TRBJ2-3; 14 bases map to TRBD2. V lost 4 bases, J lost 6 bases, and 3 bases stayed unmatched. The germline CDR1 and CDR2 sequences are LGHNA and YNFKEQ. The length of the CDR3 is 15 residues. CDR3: CASSLGLAGEDTQYF. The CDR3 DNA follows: TGTGCCAGCAGCCTGGGACTAGCGGGAGAGGATACGCAGTATTTT.

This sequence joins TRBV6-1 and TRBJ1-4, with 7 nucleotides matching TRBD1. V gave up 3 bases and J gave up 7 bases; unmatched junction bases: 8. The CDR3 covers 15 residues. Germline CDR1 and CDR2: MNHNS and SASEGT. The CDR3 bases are TGTGCCAGCAGTGATTCGGGACAGCCGACTGAAAAACTGTTTTTT. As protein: CASSDSGQPTEKLFF.

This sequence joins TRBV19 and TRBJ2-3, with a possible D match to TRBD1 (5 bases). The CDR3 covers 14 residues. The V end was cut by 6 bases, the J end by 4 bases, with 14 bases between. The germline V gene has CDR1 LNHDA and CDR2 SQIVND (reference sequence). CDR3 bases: TGTGCCAGTAGAGCATCAGGGTATTCAGATACGCAGTATTTT. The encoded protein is CASRASGYSDTQYF. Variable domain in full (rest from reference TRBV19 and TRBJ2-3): DGGITQSPKYLFRKEGQNVTLSCEQNLNHDAMYWYRQDPGQGLRLIYYSQIVNDFQKGDIAEGYSVSREKKESFPLTVTSAQKNPTAFYLCASRASGYSDTQYFGPGTRLTVL.

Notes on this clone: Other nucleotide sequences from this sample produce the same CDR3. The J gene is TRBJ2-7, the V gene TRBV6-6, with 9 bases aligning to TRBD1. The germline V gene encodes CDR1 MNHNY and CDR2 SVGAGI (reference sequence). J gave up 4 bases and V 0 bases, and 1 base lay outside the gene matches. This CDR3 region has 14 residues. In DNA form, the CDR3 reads TGTGCCAGCAGTTACTCAGGACAGGGGTACGAGCAGTACTTC. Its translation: CASSYSGQGYEQYF.

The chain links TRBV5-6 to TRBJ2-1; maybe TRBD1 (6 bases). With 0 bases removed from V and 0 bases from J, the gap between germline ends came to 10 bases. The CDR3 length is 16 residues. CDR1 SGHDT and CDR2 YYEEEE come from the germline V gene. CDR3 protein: CASSLAIGGSYNEQFF. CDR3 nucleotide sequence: TGTGCCAGCAGCTTGGCCATAGGGGGCTCCTACAATGAGCAGTTCTTC. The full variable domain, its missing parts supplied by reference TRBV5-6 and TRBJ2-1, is DAGVTQSPTHLIKTRGQQVTLRCSPKSGHDTVSWYQQALGQGPQFIFQYYEEEERQRGNFPDRFSGHQFPNYSSELNVNALLLGDSALYLCASSLAIGGSYNEQFFGPGTRLTVL.

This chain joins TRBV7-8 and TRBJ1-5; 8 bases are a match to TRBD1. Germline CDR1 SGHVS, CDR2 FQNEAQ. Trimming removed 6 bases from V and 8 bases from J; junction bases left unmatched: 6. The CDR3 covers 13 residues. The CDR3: CASRSTGVEPQHF. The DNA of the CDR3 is TGTGCCAGCAGATCGACAGGGGTGGAGCCCCAGCATTTT.

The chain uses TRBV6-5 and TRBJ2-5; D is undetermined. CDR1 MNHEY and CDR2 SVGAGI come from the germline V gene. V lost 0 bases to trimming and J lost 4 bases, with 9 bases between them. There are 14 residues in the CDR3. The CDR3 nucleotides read TGTGCCAGCAGTTACTCCGGAATCTCAGAGACCCAGTACTTC. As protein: CASSYSGISETQYF.

The DNA of the CDR3 is TGTGCCAGCAGTTTTTCGGGATCCCGAACCTCCTACGAGCAGTACTTC. This gives the protein CASSFSGSRTSYEQYF. V is TRBV27 and J is TRBJ2-7, with TRBD2 as a possible D gene (5 bases). V lost 3 bases to trimming and J lost 0 bases, with 15 bases between them. The CDR3 length is 16 residues. Germline CDR1 is MNHEY and CDR2 is SMNVEV (reference sequence).

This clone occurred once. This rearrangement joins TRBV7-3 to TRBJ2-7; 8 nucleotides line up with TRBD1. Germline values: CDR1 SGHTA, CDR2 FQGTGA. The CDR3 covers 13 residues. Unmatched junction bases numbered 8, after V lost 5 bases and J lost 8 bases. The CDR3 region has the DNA TGTGCCAGCAGCCCGGACAGGGCCGGGAAGCAGTACTTC. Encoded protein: CASSPDRAGKQYF.

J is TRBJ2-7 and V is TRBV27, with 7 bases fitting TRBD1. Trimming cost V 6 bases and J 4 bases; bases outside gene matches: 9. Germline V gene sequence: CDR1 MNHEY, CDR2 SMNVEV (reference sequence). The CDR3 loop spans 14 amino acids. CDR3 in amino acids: CASSRGQPPYEQYF. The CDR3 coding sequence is TGTGCCAGCAGCCGGGGACAGCCCCCATACGAGCAGTACTTC.

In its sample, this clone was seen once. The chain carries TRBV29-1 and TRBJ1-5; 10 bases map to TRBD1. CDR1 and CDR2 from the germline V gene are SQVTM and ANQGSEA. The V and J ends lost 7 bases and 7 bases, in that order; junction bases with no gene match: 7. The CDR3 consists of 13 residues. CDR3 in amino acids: CSARDRGGQPQHF. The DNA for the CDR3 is TGCAGCGCACGGGACAGGGGCGGACAGCCCCAGCATTTT. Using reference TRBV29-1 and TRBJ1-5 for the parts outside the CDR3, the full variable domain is SAVISQKPSRDICQRGTSLTIQCQVDSQVTMMFWYRQQPGQSLTLIATANQGSEATYESGFVIDKFPISRPNLTFSTLTVSNMSPEDSSIYLCSARDRGGQPQHFGDGTRLSIL.

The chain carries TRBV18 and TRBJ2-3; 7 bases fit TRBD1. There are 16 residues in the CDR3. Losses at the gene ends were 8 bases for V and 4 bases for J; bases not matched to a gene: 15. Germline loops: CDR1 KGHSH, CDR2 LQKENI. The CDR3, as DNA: TGTGCCAGCCCTATCCCGACAGGGCTTGGATCAGATACGCAGTATTTT. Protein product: CASPIPTGLGSDTQYF.

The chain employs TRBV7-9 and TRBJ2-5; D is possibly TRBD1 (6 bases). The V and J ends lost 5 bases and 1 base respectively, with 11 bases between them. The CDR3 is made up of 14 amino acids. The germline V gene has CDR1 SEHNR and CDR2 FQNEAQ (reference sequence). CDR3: CASSARDTQETQYF. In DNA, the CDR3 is TGTGCCAGCAGCGCCCGGGACACCCAAGAGACCCAGTACTTC.

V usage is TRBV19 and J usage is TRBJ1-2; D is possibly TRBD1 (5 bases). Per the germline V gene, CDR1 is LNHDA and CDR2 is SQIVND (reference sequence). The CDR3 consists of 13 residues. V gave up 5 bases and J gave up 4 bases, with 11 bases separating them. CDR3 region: CASSRQGVYGYTF. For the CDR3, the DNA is TGTGCCAGTAGTCGCCAGGGTGTCTATGGCTACACCTTC.